Each of the 32 T cell receptor beta chains below was sequenced from the same sample in a study of shared clonotypes between healthy human individuals. Clones were sequenced by immunoSEQ multiplex PCR, and TCRdb holds only the in-frame ones, with some missing. The sample shows more than 2 million clones, 95% of them seen only once. The sequencing input was naive CD4+ T cells sorted from blood. Subset denoted: CD45RA+ positively selected. These receptors all stem from a man aged 18 to 30 in good health.

This chain connects TRBV13 to TRBJ1-3; 7 bases align to TRBD1. CDR1 is PRHDT and CDR2 is FYEKMQ in the germline V gene (reference sequence). V was clipped by 6 bases and J by 2 bases; unmatched bases: 4. This CDR3 has 14 residues. The CDR3 is CASRTQGAGNTIYF. The CDR3 DNA reads TGTGCCAGCAGAACGCAGGGGGCTGGAAACACCATATATTTT.

The chain employs TRBV30 and TRBJ2-3; a weak D match, TRBD1 (6 bases). The V end lost 5 bases, the J end lost 1 base, and 10 bases lay between the germline ends. Per germline, CDR1 GTSNPN and CDR2 SVGIG (reference sequence). CDR3 length: 13 amino acids. The CDR3 DNA reads as TGTGCCTGGGGACAGTTTGGCACAGATACGCAGTATTTT. Protein sequence: CAWGQFGTDTQYF.

On this clone: Other DNA sequences in the same sample also yield this CDR3. The rearrangement uses TRBV7-6 and TRBJ2-7; tentatively, D is TRBD2 (5 bases). The ends were cut back, 4 bases at V and 7 bases at J, with 11 bases in the middle. Germline assignment: CDR1 SGHVS and CDR2 FNYEAQ. The CDR3 spans 12 residues. Here the CDR3 reads CASSSTGSEQYF. In DNA form, the CDR3 reads TGTGCCAGCAGCTCCACGGGGTCGGAGCAGTACTTC.

The chain joins TRBV18 to TRBJ1-1; TRBD1 matches at 7 bases. Trimming at V came to 4 bases and at J to 5 bases, leaving 1 base not matched to a gene. CDR3 size: 12 residues. Germline assignment: CDR1 KGHSH and CDR2 LQKENI. CDR3 nucleotides: TGTGCCAGCTCACAGGGGGCGACTGAAGCTTTCTTT. Translating it yields CASSQGATEAFF.

This clone was recorded only once. V is TRBV5-1 and J is TRBJ1-6; D is ambiguous. V gave up 4 bases and J gave up 0 bases, with 11 bases separating them. CDR1 and CDR2 (germline): SGHRS, YFSETQ. The CDR3 consists of 16 residues. CDR3 amino acids: CASSPDRASYNSPLHF. The CDR3, as DNA: TGCGCCAGCAGCCCAGACCGGGCCTCCTATAATTCACCCCTCCACTTT.

The chain couples TRBV6-6 to TRBJ2-5; no clear D. The CDR3 sequence is 13 residues long. V was pared by 2 bases and J by 6 bases, with 10 bases between. The V gene's germline CDR1 is MNHNY and CDR2 SVGAGI (reference sequence). CDR3 bases: TGTGCCAGCAGTTACGTCCACGGTCAGACCCAGTACTTC. This translates into CASSYVHGQTQYF.

The chain joins TRBV25-1 to TRBJ1-1; D possibly corresponds to TRBD1 (5 bases). Per the germline V gene, CDR1 is MGHDK and CDR2 is SYGVNS. Trimming cost V 3 bases and J 1 base, with 9 bases left between them. This CDR3 comprises 14 residues. This chain's CDR3 is CASSDGGRNTEAFF. The CDR3 nucleotides read TGTGCCAGCAGTGATGGGGGACGGAACACTGAAGCTTTCTTT.

The chain couples TRBV27 to TRBJ1-2; possibly TRBD1 for D (6 bases). V lost 6 bases to trimming and J lost 8 bases, with 22 bases between them. This CDR3 spans 15 amino acids. CDR1 and CDR2 from the germline V gene are MNHEY and SMNVEV (reference sequence). The CDR3 loop is CASSSRGDSLWGYTF. The CDR3 DNA is TGTGCCAGCAGCTCTAGGGGGGACTCCTTATGGGGCTACACCTTC.

Turning to this clone: The same CDR3 is also encoded by other DNA sequences in this sample. V gene TRBV7-2 combines with J gene TRBJ1-5; D is undetermined. CDR1 SGHTA and CDR2 FQGNSA come from the germline V gene. This CDR3 has 13 residues. V was cut by 0 bases and J by 6 bases, with 6 bases left in between. CDR3 amino acids: CASSLALGQPQHF. DNA of the CDR3: TGTGCCAGCAGCTTAGCGCTGGGTCAGCCCCAGCATTTT.

This clone came up once. This chain links TRBV1 with TRBJ1-5. TRBV1 has pseudogene status. This CDR3 has 11 residues. Here the CDR3 DNA reads TGCACCATTCAATTTATACAGCCCCAGCATTTT. Its protein is CTIQFIQPQHF.

The chain carries TRBV5-1 and TRBJ2-7, with 16 bases that match TRBD2. CDR1 is SGHRS, CDR2 YFSETQ, per germline. The CDR3 has 17 residues. The trim removed 4 bases at V and 1 base at J, leaving 5 bases unmatched. The CDR3 sequence: CASSVGLAGGKSYEQYF. DNA for the CDR3: TGCGCCAGCAGCGTGGGACTAGCGGGAGGGAAGTCCTACGAGCAGTACTTC.

The chain carries TRBV9 and TRBJ2-5; 8 nucleotides align to TRBD2. The V segment lost 0 bases and the J segment 0 bases; nucleotides outside the gene matches: 1. The CDR3 is made up of 15 amino acids. Germline V gene lookup returns CDR1 SGDLS and CDR2 YYNGEE. CDR3 sequence: CASSVASGYQETQYF. The CDR3 nucleotides are TGTGCCAGCAGCGTAGCTAGCGGGTACCAAGAGACCCAGTACTTC.

This clone has only one observation. This chain joins TRBV5-4 and TRBJ1-3, with D perhaps TRBD1 (5 bases). With 0 bases removed from V and 3 bases from J, the gap between germline ends came to 10 bases. Germline V CDR1 and CDR2: SGHNT, YYREEE (reference sequence). This CDR3 has 15 amino acids. CDR3 in DNA: TGTGCCAGCAGCTTGGCAAGGGGAGGTGGAAACACCATATATTTT. Translated, it gives CASSLARGGGNTIYF.

The chain recombines TRBV2 with TRBJ2-7; 9 nucleotides line up with TRBD2. The CDR3 is made up of 15 amino acids. CDR1 and CDR2 (germline): SNHLY, FYNNEI. The trim removed 6 bases at V and 2 bases at J, leaving 8 bases unmatched. The CDR3 is CASRKGSGSTYEQYF. The CDR3 nucleotides read TGTGCCAGCAGGAAGGGTAGCGGGAGCACCTACGAGCAGTACTTC.

The gene calls are TRBV9 and TRBJ2-5; D remains unclear. CDR1 is SGDLS and CDR2 is YYNGEE in the germline V gene. The germline V and J ends were trimmed by 4 bases and 5 bases, with 18 bases remaining between them. This CDR3 is built from 15 residues. CDR3 sequence (DNA): TGTGCCAGCAGCCCCCGAGGTGATCCCGGGGAGACCCAGTACTTC. Translated, it gives CASSPRGDPGETQYF.

The chain carries TRBV7-9 and TRBJ2-3; the D is unclear. There are 13 residues in the CDR3. Germline-derived CDR1 and CDR2 are SEHNR and FQNEAQ (reference sequence). Trimming cost V 3 bases and J 2 bases, with 6 bases left between them. The DNA of the CDR3 is TGTGCCAGCAGCTTTCCGACCACAGATACGCAGTATTTT. Translated, it gives CASSFPTTDTQYF.

J is TRBJ2-1 and V is TRBV11-2; TRBD1 aligns across 7 bases. The ends lost 6 bases at V and 8 bases at J; junction bases unmatched: 16. Germline CDR1 reads SGHAT; CDR2 reads FQNNGV. This CDR3 spans 16 amino acids. CDR3 in DNA: TGTGCCAGCAGAAGAAACAAGGGGGCAGATGTCCATGAGCAGTTCTTC. Protein: CASRRNKGADVHEQFF.

The chain combines TRBV7-2 with TRBJ1-4; D is perhaps TRBD1 (5 bases). Trimming removed 8 bases at V and 4 bases at J, with 11 bases between. The CDR3 consists of 13 residues. CDR1 is SGHTA and CDR2 is FQGNSA in the germline V gene. This CDR3 is CASGRQYNEKLFF. The CDR3 nucleotides read TGTGCCAGCGGCCGACAGTATAATGAAAAACTGTTTTTT.

This rearrangement joins TRBV6-1 to TRBJ1-6, with unresolved D. Germline CDR1 MNHNS, CDR2 SASEGT. This CDR3 has 16 amino acids. V lost 6 bases and J 8 bases, leaving 20 bases between the germline ends. CDR3 nucleotide sequence: TGTGCCAGCAGCGAACATAGGACGGAAGACTATTCACCCCTCCACTTT. Protein: CASSEHRTEDYSPLHF.

The chain employs TRBV7-2 and TRBJ2-7; D ambiguous. This CDR3 region has 14 residues. The germline V gene has CDR1 SGHTA and CDR2 FQGNSA. V lost 1 base and J 0 bases, leaving 7 bases between the germline ends. In nucleotides, the CDR3 is TGTGCCAGCAGCTTAGATTACTTCTCCTACGAGCAGTACTTC. This gives the protein CASSLDYFSYEQYF.

About this clone itself: Distinct nucleotide sequences in the sample also encode this CDR3. The chain uses TRBV6-1 and TRBJ2-7; D remains unclear. This CDR3 is built from 11 residues. From germline, CDR1 is MNHNS and CDR2 SASEGT. V was trimmed by 5 bases and J by 2 bases, leaving 4 bases between them. In DNA, the CDR3 is TGTGCCAGCAGTTCTGCCTACGAGCAGTACTTC. Translated, it gives CASSSAYEQYF.

J is TRBJ2-3 and V is TRBV11-1; D remains unclear. Germline CDR1 SGHAT, CDR2 FQDESV (reference sequence). V lost 0 bases, J lost 2 bases, and 9 bases lay in between. The CDR3 is 15 amino acids. The CDR3: CASSLALGSTDTQYF. DNA for the CDR3: TGTGCCAGCAGCTTAGCGCTCGGCTCCACAGATACGCAGTATTTT.

The genes are TRBV4-1 and TRBJ1-1; D gene unclear. Germline V gene sequence: CDR1 MGHRA, CDR2 YSYEKL. Trimming stripped 4 bases from V and 0 bases from J, with 12 bases between. This CDR3 is built from 15 residues. In nucleotides, the CDR3 is TGCGCCAGCAGCCCGTTCGTAGTGTTGAACACTGAAGCTTTCTTT. The encoded protein is CASSPFVVLNTEAFF.

This clone appeared once. CDR3 nucleotide sequence: TGCGCCAGCAGCCAAGGGGATGGTAGCAATCAGCCCCAGCATTTT. Protein product: CASSQGDGSNQPQHF. The rearrangement uses TRBV4-3 and TRBJ1-5; D call uncertain. Germline CDR1 LGHNA, CDR2 YSLEER. V lost 1 base and J lost 0, with 7 bases in between. The CDR3 runs to 15 residues.

This chain connects TRBV10-1 to TRBJ2-1; possibly TRBD1 for D (6 bases). Germline assignment: CDR1 WNHNN and CDR2 SYGVQD (reference sequence). V lost 1 base and J 5 bases, leaving 6 bases between the germline ends. This CDR3 is 13 amino acids long. CDR3 amino acids: CASSEYRDNEQFF. CDR3 DNA sequence: TGCGCCAGCAGTGAGTACAGGGACAATGAGCAGTTCTTC.

The chain recombines TRBV27 with TRBJ1-6; 7 bases map to TRBD1. The ends lost 8 bases at V and 10 bases at J; junction bases unmatched: 11. Per the germline V gene, CDR1 is MNHEY and CDR2 is SMNVEV (reference sequence). CDR3 length equals 14 residues. The DNA of the CDR3 is TGTGCCAGCCGATCGACAGGGATCGGATCACCCCTCCACTTT. Its protein product is CASRSTGIGSPLHF.

The rearrangement links TRBV29-1 to TRBJ2-7; TRBD2 aligns across 8 bases. Germline V lookup: CDR1 SQVTM, CDR2 ANQGSEA. The length of the CDR3 is 17 residues. With 6 bases clipped from V and 2 bases from J, the junction kept 18 bases outside the gene matches. CDR3 protein: CSVPSPTFAGGPYEQYF. The CDR3 DNA is TGCAGCGTCCCATCGCCGACCTTTGCGGGGGGACCCTACGAGCAGTACTTC.

The chain couples TRBV27 to TRBJ1-2, with TRBD1 matching 11 bases. This CDR3 comprises 17 residues. Germline V gene sequence: CDR1 MNHEY, CDR2 SMNVEV (reference sequence). With 5 bases clipped from V and 0 bases from J, the junction kept 8 bases outside the gene matches. The CDR3 protein is CASSTDRGRESNYGYTF. Written as DNA, the CDR3 is TGTGCCAGCAGTACGGACAGGGGGCGCGAATCTAACTATGGCTACACCTTC.

The V and J genes are TRBV30 and TRBJ1-1; possible D gene TRBD1, 5 bases. This CDR3 spans 12 amino acids. Germline CDR1 and CDR2: GTSNPN and SVGIG (reference sequence). Between the trimmed V and J ends, which lost 1 base and 4 bases, there was a span of 7 bases. The CDR3 loop is CAWSGGLTEAFF. The CDR3 nucleotides read TGTGCCTGGAGTGGGGGCCTCACTGAAGCTTTCTTT. Filled out from reference TRBV30 and TRBJ1-1, the complete variable domain reads SQTIHQWPATLVQPVGSPLSLECTVEGTSNPNLYWYRQAAGRGLQLLFYSVGIGQISSEVPQNLSASRPQDRQFILSSKKLLLSDSGFYLCAWSGGLTEAFFGQGTRLTVV.

This clone came up a few times. The rearrangement uses TRBV2 and TRBJ1-1; no reliable D call. V lost 3 bases to trimming and J lost 10 bases, with 9 bases between them. CDR1 and CDR2 (germline): SNHLY, FYNNEI. This CDR3 comprises 11 residues. The CDR3 bases are TGTGCCAGCAGTGATAGGGAGGTAGCTTTCTTT. Its protein product is CASSDREVAFF.

The rearrangement links TRBV29-1 to TRBJ2-2, with D possibly being TRBD1 (5 bases). This CDR3 region has 12 residues. Germline V gene data show CDR1 as SQVTM and CDR2 as ANQGSEA. V dropped 3 bases and J dropped 4 bases, with 6 bases sitting between them. The CDR3 region is CSVDRVTGELFF. The CDR3 region has the DNA TGCAGCGTTGACAGGGTCACCGGGGAGCTGTTTTTT.

The J gene is TRBJ2-3, the V gene TRBV25-1; maybe TRBD2 (5 bases). V was pared by 1 base and J by 4 bases, with 9 bases between. Germline loops: CDR1 MGHDK, CDR2 SYGVNS. This CDR3 comprises 14 residues. CDR3 residues: CASSESGGPDTQYF. CDR3 in DNA: TGTGCCAGCAGTGAATCCGGAGGTCCAGATACGCAGTATTTT.